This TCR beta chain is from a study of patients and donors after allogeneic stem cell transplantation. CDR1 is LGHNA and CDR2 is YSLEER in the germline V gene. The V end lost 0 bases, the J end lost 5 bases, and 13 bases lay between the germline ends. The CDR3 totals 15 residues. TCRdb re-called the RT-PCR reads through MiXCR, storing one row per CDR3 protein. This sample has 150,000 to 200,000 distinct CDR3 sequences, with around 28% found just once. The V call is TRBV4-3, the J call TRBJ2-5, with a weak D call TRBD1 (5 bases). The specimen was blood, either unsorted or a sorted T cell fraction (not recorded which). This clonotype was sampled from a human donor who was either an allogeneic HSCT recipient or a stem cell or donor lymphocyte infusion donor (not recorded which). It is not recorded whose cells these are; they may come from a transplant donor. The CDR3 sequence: CASSQEAQSGETQYF. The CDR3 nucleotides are TGCGCCAGCAGCCAAGAGGCGCAGTCAGGGGAGACCCAGTACTTC.